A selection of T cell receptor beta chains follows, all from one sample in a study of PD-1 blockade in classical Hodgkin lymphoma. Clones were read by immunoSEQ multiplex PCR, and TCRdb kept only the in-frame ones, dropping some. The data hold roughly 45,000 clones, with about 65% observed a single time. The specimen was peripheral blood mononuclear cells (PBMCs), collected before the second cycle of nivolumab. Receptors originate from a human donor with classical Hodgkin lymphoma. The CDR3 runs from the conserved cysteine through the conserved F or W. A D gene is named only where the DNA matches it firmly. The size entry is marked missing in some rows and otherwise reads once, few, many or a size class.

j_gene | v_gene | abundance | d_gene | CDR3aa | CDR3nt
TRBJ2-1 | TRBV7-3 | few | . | CASSLSQRSEQFF | TGTGCCAGCAGCTTAAGTCAGCGAAGTGAGCAGTTCTTC
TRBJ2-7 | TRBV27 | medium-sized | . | CASSLSGNSYEQYF | TGTGCCAGCAGTTTATCCGGGAACTCCTACGAGCAGTACTTC
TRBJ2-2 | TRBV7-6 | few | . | CASSLRRADTGELFF | TGTGCCAGCAGCTTACGCAGGGCGGACACCGGGGAGCTGTTTTTT
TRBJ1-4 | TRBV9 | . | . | CASSVAGNWNEKLFF | TGTGCCAGCAGCGTAGCGGGGAATTGGAATGAAAAACTGTTTTTT
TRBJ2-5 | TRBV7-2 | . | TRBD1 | CASSYGQGAGVETQYF | TGTGCCAGCAGCTACGGACAGGGGGCGGGTGTGGAGACCCAGTACTTC
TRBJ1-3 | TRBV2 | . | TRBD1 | CASSRRTGTFSGNTIYF | TGTGCCAGCAGTAGGAGGACAGGGACCTTCTCTGGAAACACCATATATTTT
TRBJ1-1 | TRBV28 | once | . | CASSLPHGGGSVTEAFF | TGTGCCAGCAGTCTCCCTCATGGGGGGGGGTCCGTGACTGAAGCTTTCTTT
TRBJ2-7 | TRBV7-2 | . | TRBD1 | CASSRGQNSYEQYF | TGTGCCAGCAGCCGGGGACAGAATTCCTACGAGCAGTACTTC
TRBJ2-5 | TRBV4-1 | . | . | CASSQEGEETQYF | TGCGCCAGCAGCCAAGAAGGGGAAGAGACCCAGTACTTC
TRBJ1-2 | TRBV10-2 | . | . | CASSATTDVYGYTF | TGCGCCAGCAGTGCAACGACAGATGTCTATGGCTACACCTTC
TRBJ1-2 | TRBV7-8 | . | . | CASSPGAGEGYGYTF | TGTGCCAGCAGCCCAGGGGCGGGGGAGGGCTATGGCTACACCTTC
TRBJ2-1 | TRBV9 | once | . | CASSPWDNNDEQFF | TGTGCCAGCAGCCCTTGGGACAATAATGATGAGCAGTTCTTC
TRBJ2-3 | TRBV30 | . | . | CAWTIRADTQYF | TGTGCCTGGACGATCAGGGCAGATACGCAGTATTTT
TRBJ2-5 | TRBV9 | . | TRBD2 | CASSAASGGGETQYF | TGTGCCAGCAGCGCGGCTAGCGGGGGGGGAGAGACCCAGTACTTC
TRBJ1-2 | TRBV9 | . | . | CASRRGMVAGNYGYTF | TGTGCCAGCAGGCGGGGGATGGTTGCAGGGAACTATGGCTACACCTTC
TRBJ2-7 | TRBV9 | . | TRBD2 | CASSVSSSGDYYEQYF | TGTGCCAGCAGCGTGTCTTCTAGCGGAGACTACTACGAGCAGTACTTC
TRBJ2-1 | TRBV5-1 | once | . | CASGPVGEPYNEQFF | TGCGCCAGCGGCCCGGTGGGGGAACCCTACAATGAGCAGTTCTTC
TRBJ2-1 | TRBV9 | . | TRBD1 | CASSATRDRGAYNEQFF | TGTGCCAGCAGCGCAACCCGGGACAGGGGGGCCTACAATGAGCAGTTCTTC
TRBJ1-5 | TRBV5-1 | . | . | CASSFADNQPQHF | TGCGCCAGCAGCTTTGCCGACAATCAGCCCCAGCATTTT
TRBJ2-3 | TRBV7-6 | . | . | CASSLPYSGGDNSTDTQYF | TGTGCCAGCAGCTTACCCTATTCGGGCGGGGATAATAGCACAGATACGCAGTATTTT
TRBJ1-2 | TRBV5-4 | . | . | CASSFWDLNLYGYTF | TGTGCCAGCAGCTTTTGGGACCTCAACCTCTATGGCTACACCTTC
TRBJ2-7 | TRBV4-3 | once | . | CASSQDRSGTYEQYF | TGCGCCAGCAGCCAAGATCGATCAGGGACCTACGAGCAGTACTTC
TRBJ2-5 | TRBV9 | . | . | CASSDGAETQYF | TGTGCCAGCAGCGATGGGGCAGAGACCCAGTACTTC
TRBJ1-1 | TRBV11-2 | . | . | CASSPGTSVGAFF | TGTGCCAGCAGCCCGGGGACTTCCGTGGGCGCTTTCTTT
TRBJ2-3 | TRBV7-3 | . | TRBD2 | CASSPLGGSTADTQYF | TGTGCCAGCAGCCCCCTGGGGGGGAGTACCGCAGATACGCAGTATTTT
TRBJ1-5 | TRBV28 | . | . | CASSLGGGGPNQPQHF | TGTGCCAGCAGCTTAGGAGGAGGGGGTCCCAATCAGCCCCAGCATTTT
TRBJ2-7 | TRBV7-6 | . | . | CASSLAAGVSYEQYF | TGTGCCAGCAGCTTAGCGGCAGGAGTCTCCTACGAGCAGTACTTC
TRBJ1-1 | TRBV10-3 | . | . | CAISTGLNTEAFF | TGTGCCATCAGTACAGGGTTGAACACTGAAGCTTTCTTT
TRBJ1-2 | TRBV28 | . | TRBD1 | CASSLWGTGEGYTF | TGTGCCAGCAGTTTATGGGGGACAGGGGAAGGCTACACCTTC
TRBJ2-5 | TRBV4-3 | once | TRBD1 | CASSQASGGRETQYF | TGCGCCAGCAGCCAAGCGTCAGGGGGCCGAGAGACCCAGTACTTC
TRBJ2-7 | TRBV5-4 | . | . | CASRGVGIEQYF | TGTGCCAGCAGAGGCGTGGGGATCGAGCAGTACTTC
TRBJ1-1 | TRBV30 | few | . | CAYWWEYTEAFF | TGTGCCTACTGGTGGGAATACACTGAAGCTTTCTTT
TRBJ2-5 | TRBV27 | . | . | CASSLSRAGETQYF | TGTGCCAGCAGTTTATCGAGGGCAGGTGAGACCCAGTACTTC
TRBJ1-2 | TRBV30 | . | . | CAWSVQGYGYTF | TGTGCCTGGAGTGTTCAGGGCTATGGCTACACCTTC
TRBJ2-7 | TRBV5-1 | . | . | CASQSTGRQYF | TGCGCCAGCCAGAGTACCGGGAGGCAGTACTTC
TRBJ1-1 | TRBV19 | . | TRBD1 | CASSIPGGKAFF | TGTGCCAGTAGTATCCCAGGGGGCAAAGCTTTCTTT
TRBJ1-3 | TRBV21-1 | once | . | CASSIQSGGPQPLSGNTIYF | TGTGCCAGCAGCATCCAAAGTGGGGGACCGCAGCCCCTCTCCGGAAACACCATATATTTT
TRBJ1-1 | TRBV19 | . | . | CARKGGNTEAFF | TGTGCCAGAAAGGGGGGGAACACTGAAGCTTTCTTT
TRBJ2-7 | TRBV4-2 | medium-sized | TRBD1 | CASSQEGTGPYEQYF | TGTGCCAGCAGCCAAGAGGGGACAGGGCCCTACGAGCAGTACTTC
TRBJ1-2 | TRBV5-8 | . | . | CASSLARGDYGYTF | TGTGCCAGCAGCTTGGCCCGGGGGGACTATGGCTACACCTTC